This is a list of T cell receptor beta chains from one sample in a study of shared clonotypes between healthy human individuals. Profiling relied on immunoSEQ multiplex PCR, and the TCRdb table lists in-frame clones only, not all of them. The sample lists about 520,000 clones; approximately 95% were seen once. The sequenced sample was naive CD4+ T cells sorted from blood. These receptors all come from a woman aged 30 to 39 in good health. Both conserved end residues are part of each CDR3. The D gene is left open where the match is weak. Size is omitted from some rows. Given values are once, few, many or a class for expanded clones.

J: TRBJ2-7; size: NA; V: TRBV7-9; length: 15; D: NA; CDR3: CASSLFGAGYGEQYF; DNA: TGTGCCAGCAGCCTATTTGGGGCGGGGTATGGCGAGCAGTACTTC
J: TRBJ2-7; size: once; V: TRBV2; length: 14; D: NA; CDR3: CASRDRDISYEQYF; DNA: TGTGCCAGCAGGGACCGGGACATTTCCTACGAGCAGTACTTC
J: TRBJ2-2; size: NA; V: TRBV27; length: 16; D: TRBD2; CDR3: CASTLAGGTGPGELFF; DNA: TGTGCCAGCACACTAGCGGGAGGGACAGGCCCCGGGGAGCTGTTTTTT
J: TRBJ1-2; size: few; V: TRBV5-5; length: 16; D: NA; CDR3: CASSLSATASNYGYTF; DNA: TGTGCCAGCAGCTTGAGCGCGACAGCCTCTAACTATGGCTACACCTTC
J: TRBJ2-1; size: NA; V: TRBV10-3; length: 13; D: NA; CDR3: CAISVQGYNEQFF; DNA: TGTGCCATCAGTGTCCAGGGGTACAATGAGCAGTTCTTC
J: TRBJ1-2; size: NA; V: TRBV30; length: 13; D: NA; CDR3: CAWRTDRNYGYTF; DNA: TGTGCCTGGAGGACGGACAGAAACTATGGCTACACCTTC
J: TRBJ1-5; size: NA; V: TRBV6-1; length: 12; D: NA; CDR3: CASRGGNQPQHF; DNA: TGTGCCAGCAGGGGCGGGAATCAGCCCCAGCATTTT
J: TRBJ1-1; size: NA; V: TRBV5-4; length: 14; D: NA; CDR3: CASSSLTRNTEAFF; DNA: TGTGCCAGCAGCTCACTGACTCGGAACACTGAAGCTTTCTTT
J: TRBJ1-2; size: NA; V: TRBV14; length: 15; D: NA; CDR3: CASSQTPGTEYGYTF; DNA: TGTGCCAGCAGCCAGACCCCCGGGACGGAGTATGGCTACACCTTC
J: TRBJ1-4; size: NA; V: TRBV11-2; length: 15; D: TRBD1; CDR3: CASSPDRGGREKLFF; DNA: TGTGCCAGCAGCCCGGACAGGGGAGGGCGGGAAAAACTGTTTTTT
J: TRBJ2-3; size: NA; V: TRBV28; length: 17; D: NA; CDR3: CASRLNSRLPGADTQYF; DNA: TGTGCCAGCAGACTCAACTCCCGGCTCCCCGGGGCAGATACGCAGTATTTT
J: TRBJ2-5; size: NA; V: TRBV6-5; length: 13; D: NA; CDR3: CASRLPGAGTQYF; DNA: TGTGCCAGCAGACTGCCGGGCGCTGGGACCCAGTACTTC